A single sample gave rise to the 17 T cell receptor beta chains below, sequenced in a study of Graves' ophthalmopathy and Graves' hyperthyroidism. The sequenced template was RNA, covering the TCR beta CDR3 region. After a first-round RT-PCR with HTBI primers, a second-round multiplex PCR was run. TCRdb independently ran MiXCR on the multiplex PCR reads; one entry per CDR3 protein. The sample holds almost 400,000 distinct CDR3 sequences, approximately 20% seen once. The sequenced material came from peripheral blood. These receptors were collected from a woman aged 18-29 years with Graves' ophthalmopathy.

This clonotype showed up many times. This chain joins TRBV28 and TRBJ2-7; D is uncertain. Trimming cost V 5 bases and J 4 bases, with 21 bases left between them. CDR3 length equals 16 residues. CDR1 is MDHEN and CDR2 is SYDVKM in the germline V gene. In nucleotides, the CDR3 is TGTGCCAGCAGTCCTTTCGGCGGACGCTCTATTTACGAGCAGTACTTC. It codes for CASSPFGGRSIYEQYF.

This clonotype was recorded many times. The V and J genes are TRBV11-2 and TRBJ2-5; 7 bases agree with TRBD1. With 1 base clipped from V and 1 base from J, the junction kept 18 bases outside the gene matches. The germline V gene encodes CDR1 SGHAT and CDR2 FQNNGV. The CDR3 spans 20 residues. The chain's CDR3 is CASSLGSAGGSLGGQETQYF. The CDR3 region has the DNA TGTGCCAGCAGCTTAGGATCGGCAGGGGGTTCTCTCGGAGGCCAAGAGACCCAGTACTTC.

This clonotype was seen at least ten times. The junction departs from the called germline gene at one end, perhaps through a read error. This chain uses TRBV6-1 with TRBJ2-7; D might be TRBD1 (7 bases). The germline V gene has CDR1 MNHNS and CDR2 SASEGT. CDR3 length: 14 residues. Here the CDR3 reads CVSSAQGGSYEQYF. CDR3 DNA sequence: TGTGTCAGCAGCGCCCAGGGGGGCTCCTACGAGCAGTACTTC.

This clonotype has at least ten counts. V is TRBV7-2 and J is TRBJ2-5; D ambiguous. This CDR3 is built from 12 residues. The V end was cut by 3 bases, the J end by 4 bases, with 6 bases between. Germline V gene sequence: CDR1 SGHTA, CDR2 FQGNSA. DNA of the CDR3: TGTGCCAGCAGCTTCTGGAGAGAGACCCAGTACTTC. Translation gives CASSFWRETQYF.

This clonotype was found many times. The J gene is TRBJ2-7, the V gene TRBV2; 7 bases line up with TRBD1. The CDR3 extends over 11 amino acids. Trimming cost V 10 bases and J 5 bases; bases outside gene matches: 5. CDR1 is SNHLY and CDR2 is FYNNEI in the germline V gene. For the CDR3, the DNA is TGTGCCATCGGACAGGTACACGAGCAGTACTTC. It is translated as CAIGQVHEQYF.

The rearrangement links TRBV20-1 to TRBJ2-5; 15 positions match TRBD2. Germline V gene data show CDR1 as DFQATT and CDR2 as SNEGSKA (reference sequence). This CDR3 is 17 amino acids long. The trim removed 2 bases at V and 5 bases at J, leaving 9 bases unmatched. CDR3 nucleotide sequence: TGCAGTGCTAGATACGGGACTAGCGGGAGGAGCAGGGAGACCCAGTACTTC. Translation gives CSARYGTSGRSRETQYF.

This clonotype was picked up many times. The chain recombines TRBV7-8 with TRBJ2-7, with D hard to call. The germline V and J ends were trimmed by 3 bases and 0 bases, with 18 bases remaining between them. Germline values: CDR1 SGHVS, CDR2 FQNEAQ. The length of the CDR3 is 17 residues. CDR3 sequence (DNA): TGTGCCAGCAGCTTTGAGACGCATTCCCGTAGCTCCTACGAGCAGTACTTC. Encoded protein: CASSFETHSRSSYEQYF.

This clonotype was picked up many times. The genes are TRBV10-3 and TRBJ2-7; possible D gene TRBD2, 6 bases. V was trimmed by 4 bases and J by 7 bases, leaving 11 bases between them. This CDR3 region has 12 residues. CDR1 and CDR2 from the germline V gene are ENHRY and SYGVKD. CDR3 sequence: CAISVVEGEQYF. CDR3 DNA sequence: TGTGCCATCAGTGTGGTGGAGGGGGAGCAGTACTTC.

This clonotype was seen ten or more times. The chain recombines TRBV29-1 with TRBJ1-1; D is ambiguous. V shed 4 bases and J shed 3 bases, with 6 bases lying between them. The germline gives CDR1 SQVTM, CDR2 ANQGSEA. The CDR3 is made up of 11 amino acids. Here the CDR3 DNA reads TGCAGCGTTGCCGAGGACACTGAAGCTTTCTTT. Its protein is CSVAEDTEAFF.

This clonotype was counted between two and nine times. The CDR3: CASSFDGDTEAFF. CDR3 sequence (DNA): TGCGCCAGCAGCTTCGACGGGGACACTGAAGCTTTCTTT. The chain couples TRBV4-1 to TRBJ1-1; D is unclear. The germline V and J ends were trimmed by 5 bases and 3 bases, with 10 bases remaining between them. The CDR3 contains 13 residues. Germline loops: CDR1 MGHRA, CDR2 YSYEKL.

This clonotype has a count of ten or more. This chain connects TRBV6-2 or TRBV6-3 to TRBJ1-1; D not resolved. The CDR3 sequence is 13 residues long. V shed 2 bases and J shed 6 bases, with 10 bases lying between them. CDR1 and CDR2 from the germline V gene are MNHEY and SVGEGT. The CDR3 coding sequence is TGTGCCAGCAGTTACGGCGGTCGGCCTGAAGCTTTCTTT. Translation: CASSYGGRPEAFF.

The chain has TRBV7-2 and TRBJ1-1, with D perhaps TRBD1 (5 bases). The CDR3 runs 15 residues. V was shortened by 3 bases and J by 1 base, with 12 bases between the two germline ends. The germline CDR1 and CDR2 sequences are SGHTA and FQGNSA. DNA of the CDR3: TGTGCCAGCAGCTTTCCCCCGGGGACGAACACTGAAGCTTTCTTT. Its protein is CASSFPPGTNTEAFF.

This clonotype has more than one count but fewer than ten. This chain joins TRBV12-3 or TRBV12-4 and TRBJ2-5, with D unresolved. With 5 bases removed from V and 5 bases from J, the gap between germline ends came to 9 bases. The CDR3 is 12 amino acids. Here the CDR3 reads CASSHERETQYF. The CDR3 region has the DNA TGTGCCAGCAGTCACGAAAGGGAGACCCAGTACTTC.

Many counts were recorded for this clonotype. CDR3 region: CASTPRGDGGEQYF. CDR3 sequence (DNA): TGTGCCAGCACCCCACGGGGAGATGGAGGCGAGCAGTACTTC. The chain joins TRBV6-5 to TRBJ2-7; a possible D gene is TRBD2 (5 bases). Germline V gives CDR1 MNHEY, CDR2 SVGAGI. Trimming shortened V by 7 bases and J by 6 bases, and 19 bases separated the two germline ends. This CDR3 is 14 amino acids long.

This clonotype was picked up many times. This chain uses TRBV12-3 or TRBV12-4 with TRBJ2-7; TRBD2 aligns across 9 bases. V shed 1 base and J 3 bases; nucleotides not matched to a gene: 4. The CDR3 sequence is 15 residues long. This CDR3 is CASSLVSGGSYEQYF. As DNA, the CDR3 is TGTGCCAGCAGTTTAGTGAGCGGGGGGAGCTACGAGCAGTACTTC.

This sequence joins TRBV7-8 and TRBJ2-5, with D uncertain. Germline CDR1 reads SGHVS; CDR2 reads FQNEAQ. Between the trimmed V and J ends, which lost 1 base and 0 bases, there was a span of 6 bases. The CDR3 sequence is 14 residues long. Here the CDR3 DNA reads TGTGCCAGCAGCTTAGGACTGCACCAAGAGACCCAGTACTTC. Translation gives CASSLGLHQETQYF.

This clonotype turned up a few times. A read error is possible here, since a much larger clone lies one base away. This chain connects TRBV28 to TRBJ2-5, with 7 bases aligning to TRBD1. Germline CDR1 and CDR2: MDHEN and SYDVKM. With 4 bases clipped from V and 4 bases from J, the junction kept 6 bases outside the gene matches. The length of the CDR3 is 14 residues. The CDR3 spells CASSSGQSRETQYF. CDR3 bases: TGTGCCAGCAGTTCGGGACAGTCGAGAGAGACCCAGTACTTC. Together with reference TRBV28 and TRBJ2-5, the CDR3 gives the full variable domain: DVKVTQSSRYLVKRTGEKVFLECVQDMDHENMFWYRQDPGLGLRLIYFSYDVKMKEKGDIPEGYSVSREKKERFSLILESASTNQTSMYLCASSSGQSRETQYFGPGTRLLVL.